A single sample is the source of the 30 T cell receptor beta chains below, sequenced in a study of brain T cells in children with intractable seizures. TCRdb's table, derived via immunoSEQ multiplex PCR, lists solely in-frame clones and lacks some. The sample records 300,000 to 400,000 clones, 93% being singletons. The time point is: blood from clinic visit 5 months post-surgery; TSC patient then seizure free. The sample in question was peripheral blood, obtained roughly 5 months after surgery. Receptors originate from a boy in the first two years of life with tuberous sclerosis and intractable seizures.

The V gene is TRBV5-6, the J gene TRBJ1-1; a possible D gene is TRBD1 (5 bases). CDR1 and CDR2 (germline): SGHDT, YYEEEE. V was clipped by 0 bases and J by 0 bases, with 15 bases between them. This CDR3 is 17 amino acids long. Here the CDR3 DNA reads TGTGCCAGCAGCTTGGTGGGGGGTGGAGGACTGAACACTGAAGCTTTCTTT. Protein product: CASSLVGGGGLNTEAFF.

The chain couples TRBV2 to TRBJ1-5; D remains unclear. Per the germline V gene, CDR1 is SNHLY and CDR2 is FYNNEI. CDR3 length: 13 amino acids. Trimming took off 8 bases at V and 2 bases at J, with 10 bases between the two ends. Here the CDR3 DNA reads TGTGCCAGCTCTCTATTTGGCAATCAGCCCCAGCATTTT. It translates to CASSLFGNQPQHF.

The table lists this clone with a few counts. This chain links TRBV7-9 with TRBJ1-1; D unclear. Deletions cut 8 bases from V and 3 bases from J, with 10 bases between. Germline V gives CDR1 SEHNR, CDR2 FQNEAQ (reference sequence). CDR3 length: 12 residues. CDR3 nucleotides: TGTGCCAGCTCAACTCAGGACACTGAAGCTTTCTTT. Translation: CASSTQDTEAFF.

The V and J genes are TRBV19 and TRBJ1-2; weak D call: TRBD1 (5 bases). This CDR3 region has 16 residues. Trimming took off 3 bases at V and 7 bases at J, with 21 bases between the two ends. The germline CDR1 and CDR2 sequences are LNHDA and SQIVND (reference sequence). Here the CDR3 DNA reads TGTGCCAGTAGTATTGATGTGAGGGACCCAAGGGGTGGCTACACCTTC. Translation: CASSIDVRDPRGGYTF.

The chain employs TRBV5-1 and TRBJ1-6; D not resolved. In germline, CDR1 is SGHRS, CDR2 YFSETQ. The CDR3 sequence is 17 residues long. Trimming removed 0 bases at V and 4 bases at J, with 14 bases between. The CDR3 loop reads CASSLEVLGIYNSPLHF. The CDR3 bases are TGCGCCAGCAGCTTGGAAGTTTTAGGGATATATAATTCACCCCTCCACTTT.

The chain combines TRBV7-9 with TRBJ2-7; D is uncertain. This CDR3 region has 14 residues. V lost 1 base, J lost 5 bases, and 12 bases lay in between. Germline lookup yields CDR1 SEHNR and CDR2 FQNEAQ (reference sequence). The DNA of the CDR3 is TGTGCCAGCAGCTTAGAAGGGAATAGGGACGAGCAGTACTTC. This translates into CASSLEGNRDEQYF.

V is TRBV5-1 and J is TRBJ2-1; D is unresolved. The germline V gene has CDR1 SGHRS and CDR2 YFSETQ. CDR3 length equals 14 residues. V was clipped by 4 bases and J by 8 bases, with 16 bases between them. The CDR3, as DNA: TGCGCCAGCAGCCCGGGCAGCCCGCCCGATGAGCAGTTCTTC. It codes for CASSPGSPPDEQFF.

The J gene is TRBJ2-3, the V gene TRBV27; 9 bases are shared with TRBD2. Trimming at V came to 4 bases and at J to 5 bases, leaving 16 bases not matched to a gene. The CDR3 runs 18 residues. Germline V lookup: CDR1 MNHEY, CDR2 SMNVEV (reference sequence). The CDR3 is CASSSYPTGTSHRDTQYF. The CDR3 coding sequence is TGTGCCAGCAGTTCGTATCCCACCGGGACTAGCCATAGAGATACGCAGTATTTT.

The chain uses TRBV19 and TRBJ1-5; TRBD1 is a possible D gene (6 bases). The germline V and J ends were trimmed by 7 bases and 1 base, with 14 bases remaining between them. Germline V lookup: CDR1 LNHDA, CDR2 SQIVND (reference sequence). This CDR3 has 15 amino acids. DNA of the CDR3: TGTGCCAGTACCGAGCCGGGGGCAAGCAATCAGCCCCAGCATTTT. It encodes CASTEPGASNQPQHF.

V gene TRBV19 combines with J gene TRBJ1-1; no definite D call. Trimming shortened V by 5 bases and J by 2 bases, and 9 bases separated the two germline ends. Germline V gene lookup returns CDR1 LNHDA and CDR2 SQIVND (reference sequence). This CDR3 is built from 13 residues. CDR3 nucleotides: TGTGCCAGTAGTGAGTACAGTAACACTGAAGCTTTCTTT. This sequence encodes CASSEYSNTEAFF.

This chain connects TRBV6-5 to TRBJ2-1, with 9 bases aligning to TRBD2. The CDR3 has 14 amino acids. Germline V gene lookup returns CDR1 MNHEY and CDR2 SVGAGI. V dropped 4 bases and J dropped 7; count of bases not matched to a gene: 5. CDR3 region: CASSFSGGSNEQFF. The CDR3 DNA sequence: TGTGCCAGCAGTTTTAGCGGGGGAAGTAATGAGCAGTTCTTC.

This rearrangement joins TRBV5-1 to TRBJ2-5, with D possibly being TRBD2 (6 bases). Per germline, CDR1 SGHRS and CDR2 YFSETQ. The length of the CDR3 is 13 residues. The V and J ends lost 5 bases and 2 bases respectively, with 10 bases between them. This CDR3 reads CASRPRGQETQYF. Here the CDR3 DNA reads TGCGCCAGCAGACCCCGGGGGCAAGAGACCCAGTACTTC.

The rearrangement links TRBV24-1 to TRBJ1-5, with 12 bases matching TRBD1. Germline V gene sequence: CDR1 KGHDR, CDR2 SFDVKD. The length of the CDR3 is 20 residues. After removal of 2 bases from V and 0 bases from J, the junction contained 10 bases not matched to a gene. Here the CDR3 reads CATSDYPPGQGAYSNQPQHF. CDR3 DNA: TGTGCCACCAGTGATTATCCCCCGGGACAGGGGGCATATAGCAATCAGCCCCAGCATTTT.

The V and J genes are TRBV9 and TRBJ1-2; D uncertain. Per germline, CDR1 SGDLS and CDR2 YYNGEE. The CDR3 loop spans 13 amino acids. Between the trimmed V and J ends, which lost 0 bases and 5 bases, there was a span of 8 bases. CDR3 in amino acids: CASSVDGKYGYTF. DNA for the CDR3: TGTGCCAGCAGCGTAGACGGCAAGTATGGCTACACCTTC. The full variable domain, with the rest looked up from reference TRBV9 and TRBJ1-2, is DSGVTQTPKHLITATGQRVTLRCSPRSGDLSVYWYQQSLDQGLQFLIQYYNGEERAKGNILERFSAQQFPDLHSELNLSSLELGDSALYFCASSVDGKYGYTFGSGTRLTVV.

The rearrangement links TRBV15 to TRBJ1-2, with D maybe TRBD1 (6 bases). Per germline, CDR1 LNHNV and CDR2 YYDKDF (reference sequence). The CDR3 runs to 13 residues. V lost 8 bases to trimming and J lost 5 bases, with 15 bases between them. The CDR3 here is CATGPDRHYGYTF. The CDR3 DNA sequence: TGTGCCACCGGACCGGACAGACATTATGGCTACACCTTC.

This rearrangement joins TRBV11-2 to TRBJ2-1; D remains ambiguous. The CDR3 length is 11 residues. Deletions cut 3 bases from V and 7 bases from J, with 4 bases between. Germline assignment: CDR1 SGHAT and CDR2 FQNNGV. The CDR3 DNA sequence: TGTGCCAGCAGCTTGGGAAATGAGCAGTTCTTC. Encoded protein: CASSLGNEQFF.

The chain uses TRBV3-1 (or the pseudogene TRBV3-2) and TRBJ2-1, with D tentatively TRBD2 (6 bases). The CDR3 is 14 residues long. The ends were cut back, 6 bases at V and 14 bases at J, with 23 bases in the middle. CDR1 is LGHDT and CDR2 is YNNKEL in the germline V gene (reference sequence). CDR3 loop: CASSRNKELAVEFF. CDR3 coding DNA: TGTGCCAGCAGTCGGAACAAAGAACTAGCTGTCGAGTTCTTC.

The V gene is TRBV10-3, the J gene TRBJ1-1, with D unresolved. Trimming left V 6 bases short and J 1 base short, with 6 bases between. Germline V gene sequence: CDR1 ENHRY, CDR2 SYGVKD. The CDR3 contains 12 residues. The chain's CDR3 is CAIRSANTEAFF. The CDR3 bases are TGTGCCATCAGGTCCGCGAACACTGAAGCTTTCTTT.

The chain's CDR3 is CASSIGQGFEKLFF. CDR3 coding DNA: TGTGCCAGTAGTATCGGCCAGGGATTTGAAAAACTGTTTTTT. The chain carries TRBV19 and TRBJ1-4, with TRBD1 as a possible D gene (5 bases). The V end was cut by 3 bases, the J end by 7 bases, with 12 bases between. In germline, CDR1 is LNHDA, CDR2 SQIVND (reference sequence). CDR3 size: 14 residues. Looking up the rest from reference TRBV19 and TRBJ1-4 gives the full variable domain: DGGITQSPKYLFRKEGQNVTLSCEQNLNHDAMYWYRQDPGQGLRLIYYSQIVNDFQKGDIAEGYSVSREKKESFPLTVTSAQKNPTAFYLCASSIGQGFEKLFFGSGTQLSVL.

The chain joins TRBV5-1 to TRBJ2-7, with TRBD2 matching 7 bases. The CDR3 loop spans 16 amino acids. J lost 4 bases, V lost 2 bases, and 12 bases had no gene match. Germline CDR1 is SGHRS and CDR2 is YFSETQ. DNA of the CDR3: TGCGCCAGCAGCTTTGCCCCGGGGCAGGGAGGGTACGAGCAGTACTTC. This sequence encodes CASSFAPGQGGYEQYF.

This clone was found once. The chain uses TRBV6-4 and TRBJ2-7; perhaps TRBD1 as D (7 bases). CDR1 MRHNA and CDR2 SNTAGT come from the germline V gene. The CDR3 runs to 13 residues. V was clipped by 6 bases and J by 6 bases, with 15 bases between them. The CDR3 here is CASSRSQGGEQYF. The CDR3, as DNA: TGTGCCAGCAGCCGAAGTCAGGGGGGCGAGCAGTACTTC.

The genes are TRBV24-1 and TRBJ2-1; 11 bases align to TRBD1. Per germline, CDR1 KGHDR and CDR2 SFDVKD. This CDR3 region has 14 residues. The J segment lost 3 bases and the V segment lost 10 bases, leaving 4 bases of the junction unmatched. The CDR3 loop reads CATSGTGGYNEQFF. In DNA form, the CDR3 reads TGTGCCACATCCGGGACAGGGGGCTACAATGAGCAGTTCTTC.

In its sample, this clone was seen once. The chain joins TRBV1 to TRBJ2-1; the D call TRBD2 from the table was never checked on the DNA. TRBV1 represents a pseudogene. The CDR3 length is 14 residues. The CDR3, as DNA: TGCACCAGCAGCCAACTAGCGGGAGGTAATGAGCAGTTCTTC. Translation: CTSSQLAGGNEQFF.

This sequence joins TRBV2 and TRBJ2-7; 8 nucleotides line up with TRBD2. The CDR3 length is 15 residues. After removal of 10 bases from V and 5 bases from J, the junction contained 16 bases not matched to a gene. The germline V gene has CDR1 SNHLY and CDR2 FYNNEI. In nucleotides, the CDR3 is TGTGCCATCCCGAACCTAGCGGGCGCGGGAAACGAGCAGTACTTC. It translates to CAIPNLAGAGNEQYF.

This chain connects TRBV6-2 or TRBV6-3 to TRBJ2-7; 7 bases match TRBD1. The germline gives CDR1 MNHEY, CDR2 SVGEGT. V dropped 5 bases and J dropped 1; count of bases not matched to a gene: 11. This CDR3 spans 16 amino acids. CDR3 coding DNA: TGTGCCAGCAGTAAACAACGACAGGGCTCATCCTACGAGCAGTACTTC. It codes for CASSKQRQGSSYEQYF.

The chain couples TRBV5-8 to TRBJ1-1, with 8 bases matching TRBD1. Germline-derived CDR1 and CDR2 are SGHTS and YDEGEE. Unmatched junction bases numbered 12, after V lost 3 bases and J lost 5 bases. CDR3 length: 16 residues. CDR3 region: CASSSAHPTGVTEAFF. The CDR3 nucleotides are TGTGCCAGCAGCTCAGCACACCCGACAGGGGTGACTGAAGCTTTCTTT.

This rearrangement joins TRBV11-2 to TRBJ2-1, with 12 bases that match TRBD2. CDR1 and CDR2 from the germline V gene are SGHAT and FQNNGV. CDR3 length: 18 residues. V trimming: 0 bases; J trimming: 3 bases; junction bases outside the gene matches: 6. The CDR3 here is CASSLDSRTSGNYNEQFF. The CDR3 nucleotides are TGTGCCAGCAGCTTAGATAGCCGGACTAGCGGGAACTACAATGAGCAGTTCTTC.

The CDR3 reads CASSHVTGEEDYGYTF. Written as DNA, the CDR3 is TGTGCCAGCAGCCACGTGACAGGGGAAGAGGACTATGGCTACACCTTC. J is TRBJ1-2 and V is TRBV7-9; 8 nucleotides align to TRBD1. The CDR3 is 16 residues long. CDR1 SEHNR and CDR2 FQNEAQ come from the germline V gene (reference sequence). J gave up 3 bases and V 5 bases, and 11 bases lay outside the gene matches.

This rearrangement joins TRBV7-9 to TRBJ2-7, with a possible D match to TRBD2 (6 bases). This CDR3 comprises 12 residues. Germline values: CDR1 SEHNR, CDR2 FQNEAQ (reference sequence). V was pared by 5 bases and J by 10 bases, with 15 bases between. Here the CDR3 DNA reads TGTGCCAGCAGCGCGACAGCCGGGGGACAGTACTTC. Its translation is CASSATAGGQYF.

J is TRBJ2-3 and V is TRBV19, with TRBD2 matching 12 bases. Losses at the gene ends were 1 base for V and 2 bases for J; bases not matched to a gene: 4. The CDR3 has 17 residues. Germline values: CDR1 LNHDA, CDR2 SQIVND (reference sequence). The CDR3 is CASSIVGLAGDTDTQYF. CDR3 in DNA: TGTGCCAGTAGTATAGTGGGACTAGCGGGCGACACAGATACGCAGTATTTT.